This T cell receptor beta chain is drawn from a study of blood T cells in healthy people across ages. Study summary: Researchers report that template switching captured about one barcoded beta molecule per two T cells.

This CDR3 contains 17 residues. The germline CDR1 and CDR2 sequences are MNHEY and SVGEGT. V lost 2 bases, J lost 6 bases, and 12 bases stayed unmatched. Through a sample-barcoded 5' primer and a J-beta primer mix, a second PCR was run for roughly 6 to 11 cycles. TCRdb reprocessed the 5' RACE reads with MiXCR, giving one entry per CDR3 protein. The sample yields 550,000 to 800,000 distinct CDR3 sequences, 20% to 25% seen once. This clonotype occurred a few times. The specimen was blood. The rearrangement links TRBV6-2 or TRBV6-3 to TRBJ2-1; 8 nucleotides match TRBD2. The clonotype originates from a man aged 70-80 years in good health. The CDR3 protein is CASSYLFLAGYLNEQFF. The DNA for the CDR3 is TGTGCCAGCAGTTACCTCTTCCTAGCGGGTTATCTCAATGAGCAGTTCTTC.